Presented here are 18 T cell receptor delta chains from one specimen sequenced in a study of gamma-delta chains in newborns, infants, children. TCRdb applied CATT to the reads for clone calling. The sample holds more than 14,000 delta-chain clones, roughly 7.7% seen once. Material: blood. These receptors were taken from a child who was a newborn, infant or young child, either healthy, febrile or measles-vaccinated (not recorded which).

This clone was recorded a few times. At one end the junction does not follow the germline gene, possibly because of a read error. J is TRDJ3 and V is TRDV2, with 11 bases that match TRDD3. This CDR3 region has 18 residues. Germline CDR1 reads GEAIGNYY; CDR2 reads EKD. The chain's CDR3 is CACDKLGDISWDTRQMFF. The CDR3 DNA follows: TGTGCCTGTGACAAACTGGGGGATATCTCCTGGGACACCCGGCAGATGTTTTTC.

In its sample, this clone was seen a few times. The chain has TRDV2 and TRDJ1, with TRDD3 matching 10 bases. The CDR3 sequence is 14 residues long. V dropped 3 bases and J dropped 5; count of bases not matched to a gene: 5. Looked up from germline, CDR1 is GEAIGNYY and CDR2 is EKD. The CDR3 reads CACDPILGDDKLIF. The CDR3 DNA reads TGTGCCTGTGACCCGATACTGGGGGATGATAAACTCATCTTT.

As for this clone: This may come from a read error, since a much larger clone is one base off. This chain joins TRDV2 and TRDJ3, with 10 bases matching TRDD3. Germline assignment: CDR1 GEAIGNYY and CDR2 EKD. This CDR3 has 20 residues. The CDR3 coding sequence is TGTGCCTGTGACACGAATATCGTACTGGGGGATCCCTGGGACACCCGACAGACGTTTTTC. This encodes CACDTNIVLGDPWDTRQTFF.

By proportion, this clone is large. The sample holds other DNA sequences that translate to the same CDR3. The chain couples TRDV2 to TRDJ3, with TRDD3 matching over 9 bases. Trimming removed 2 bases from V and 0 bases from J; junction bases left unmatched: 1. CDR3 length: 17 residues. Germline V gives CDR1 GEAIGNYY, CDR2 EKD. The chain's CDR3 is CACDILGDSWDTRQMFF. The CDR3 nucleotides are TGTGCCTGTGACATACTGGGGGACTCCTGGGACACCCGACAGATGTTTTTC.

This clone was observed a handful of times. The rearrangement uses TRDV2 and TRDJ3, with unresolved D. From germline, CDR1 is GEAIGNYY and CDR2 EKD. The CDR3 contains 20 residues. Trimming took 0 bases from V and 0 from J, leaving 17 bases between them. CDR3 DNA sequence: TGTGCCTGTGACACCGTTAACATTTACGGGAGCTCCTGGGACACCCGACAGATGTTTTTC. It codes for CACDTVNIYGSSWDTRQMFF.

The chain carries TRDV2 and TRDJ3; 12 nucleotides agree with TRDD3. Germline trimming cut 3 bases from V and 3 bases from J; bases unmatched to any gene: 8. This CDR3 contains 19 residues. Germline CDR1 reads GEAIGNYY; CDR2 reads EKD. CDR3 nucleotide sequence: TGTGCCTGTGACTCACTGGGGGATACTCTCTACTGGGACACCCGACAGATGTTTTTC. Translating it yields CACDSLGDTLYWDTRQMFF.

This clone qualifies as medium-sized. With a much larger clone just one base away, this may be a read error. The chain links TRDV2 to TRDJ3; 11 bases agree with TRDD3. With V trimmed by 2 bases and J by 3 bases, 2 bases remained unmatched. The CDR3 spans 17 residues. Per the germline V gene, CDR1 is GEAIGNYY and CDR2 is EKD. CDR3 DNA sequence: TGTGCCTGTGACAGTACTGGGGGATACTGGGACACCCGACAGATGTTTTTC. Its protein product is CACDSTGGYWDTRQMFF.

In its sample, this clone is medium-sized. A far larger clone is a single base away, which makes a read error likely. The chain carries TRDV2 and TRDJ1, with D possibly TRDD3 on 5 matching bases. The V end lost 0 bases, the J end lost 0 bases, and 7 bases lay between the germline ends. CDR3 length: 14 amino acids. Germline V gives CDR1 GEAIGNYY, CDR2 EKD. The CDR3 region has the DNA TGTGCCTGTGACACCGGGGGGGACACCGATAAACTCATCTTT. This encodes CACDTGGDTDKLIF.

The chain links TRDV2 to TRDJ3; 10 nucleotides align to TRDD3. The CDR3 contains 20 residues. The germline gives CDR1 GEAIGNYY, CDR2 EKD. The J segment lost 0 bases and the V segment lost 3 bases, leaving 10 bases of the junction unmatched. CDR3 loop: CACDSILGDLSSWDTRQMFF. The CDR3, as DNA: TGTGCCTGTGACTCTATACTGGGGGATCTCAGCTCCTGGGACACCCGACAGATGTTTTTC.

Concerning this clone: A read error may account for a junction end that differs from germline. This chain uses TRDV2 with TRDJ3; 13 bases map to TRDD3. The CDR3 covers 22 residues. Germline V gene data show CDR1 as GEAIGNYY and CDR2 as EKD. The CDR3 loop is CACDTVTGGYAISSRDTRQMFF. CDR3 nucleotides: TGTGCCTGTGACACCGTGACTGGGGGATACGCTATTAGCTCCCGGGACACCCGACAGATGTTTTTC.

The J gene is TRDJ1, the V gene TRDV2; TRDD3 matches at 9 bases. The CDR3 extends over 17 amino acids. J gave up 0 bases and V 0 bases, and 7 bases lay outside the gene matches. Germline CDR1 GEAIGNYY, CDR2 EKD. For the CDR3, the DNA is TGTGCCTGTGACACCTGGGGGATAGTCGGGTACACCGATAAACTCATCTTT. Protein: CACDTWGIVGYTDKLIF.

The rearrangement uses TRDV2 and TRDJ1, with TRDD3 identical over 10 bases. With V trimmed by 3 bases and J by 7 bases, 13 bases remained unmatched. Germline CDR1 is GEAIGNYY and CDR2 is EKD. CDR3 length: 16 residues. The CDR3 spells CACDSILGDFPSKLIF. The CDR3 DNA is TGTGCCTGTGACTCCATACTGGGGGATTTCCCCAGTAAACTCATCTTT.

Many counts were recorded for this clone. Other DNA sequences in the sample encode the same CDR3. The chain joins TRDV2 to TRDJ2; TRDD3 agrees at 8 bases. The junction had 4 bases not matched to a gene; V was cut back by 3 bases and J by 5 bases. CDR1 is GEAIGNYY and CDR2 is EKD in the germline V gene. The CDR3 totals 14 residues. The CDR3 coding sequence is TGTGCCTGTGACCCGTTGGGGGATACAGCACAACTCTTCTTT. Translation gives CACDPLGDTAQLFF.

This clone is medium-sized by share. A far larger clone is a single base away, which makes a read error likely. The chain couples TRDV2 to TRDJ3; 7 bases align to TRDD3. The CDR3 spans 17 residues. Germline loops: CDR1 GEAIGNYY, CDR2 EKD. In nucleotides, the CDR3 is TGTGCCTGTGACACCTGGGGGAGCTCCTGGGACGCCCGACAGATGTTTTTC. Its protein is CACDTWGSSWDARQMFF.

In the case of this clone: A read error is possible here, since a much larger clone lies one base away. The genes are TRDV2 and TRDJ2, with a possible D match to TRDD3 (5 bases). The CDR3 contains 11 residues. V shed 6 bases and J shed 13 bases, with 14 bases lying between them. From germline, CDR1 is GEAIGNYY and CDR2 EKD. CDR3 sequence: CACCGEEPLFF. The DNA for the CDR3 is TGTGCCTGTTGCGGGGAAGAACCACTCTTCTTT.

With regard to this clone: Other nucleotide sequences from this sample produce the same CDR3. J is TRDJ3 and V is TRDV2, with D uncertain. The CDR3 consists of 19 residues. V shed 0 bases and J shed 2 bases, with 16 bases lying between them. Germline CDR1 GEAIGNYY, CDR2 EKD. DNA of the CDR3: TGTGCCTGTGACACCGTTGGGCGAAACGACGCCTGGGACACCCGACAGATGTTTTTC. It yields the protein CACDTVGRNDAWDTRQMFF.

This clone was found many times. A far larger clone is one base from this, pointing to a likely read error. The identical CDR3 is also encoded by other nucleotide sequences in the sample. The V and J genes are TRDV2 and TRDJ3, with 9 bases matching TRDD3. The germline CDR1 and CDR2 sequences are GEAIGNYY and EKD. Losses at the gene ends were 0 bases for V and 2 bases for J; bases not matched to a gene: 4. The CDR3 covers 18 residues. Written as DNA, the CDR3 is TGTGCCTGTGACACCGTACTGGGGGACCCCTGGGACACCCGACAGATGTTTTTC. It encodes CACDTVLGDPWDTRQMFF.

This clone showed up just a few times. The chain is built from TRDV2 and TRDJ3, with 11 nucleotides matching TRDD3. Per germline, CDR1 GEAIGNYY and CDR2 EKD. The CDR3 loop spans 16 amino acids. V dropped 6 bases and J dropped 0; count of bases not matched to a gene: 0. The CDR3 here is CACWGIRSWDTRQMFF. CDR3 DNA: TGTGCCTGTTGGGGGATACGCTCCTGGGACACCCGACAGATGTTTTTC.